The 27 T cell receptor beta chains reported below all come from one sample, sequenced in a study of graft-versus-host responses after intestinal transplantation. The method was immunoSEQ multiplex PCR; TCRdb's version includes in-frame clones alone and lacks a portion of them. The sample includes around 96,000 clones, 75% to 95% of them seen just once. Material: PBMCs, obtained approximately 470 days after intestinal transplant. The receptors were gathered from a human patient who received an intestinal transplant, so some T cells may come from the graft donor.

V and J are TRBV5-4 and TRBJ1-1; 7 nucleotides agree with TRBD1. With V trimmed by 4 bases and J by 8 bases, 8 bases remained unmatched. This CDR3 contains 13 residues. Germline loops: CDR1 SGHNT, CDR2 YYREEE (reference sequence). CDR3 region: CASSGRDSREAFF. The CDR3 nucleotides are TGTGCCAGCAGCGGGAGGGACAGCCGGGAAGCTTTCTTT.

The chain combines TRBV29-1 with TRBJ2-2; D might be TRBD2 (6 bases). CDR1 is SQVTM, CDR2 ANQGSEA, per germline. The CDR3 contains 13 residues. Trimming left V 1 base short and J 4 bases short, with 7 bases between. In DNA form, the CDR3 reads TGCAGCGTTGAAGCGGGGGTCACCGGGGAGCTGTTTTTT. It encodes CSVEAGVTGELFF.

The rearrangement links TRBV13 to TRBJ2-5; 8 bases match TRBD2. The length of the CDR3 is 15 residues. Germline CDR1 is PRHDT and CDR2 is FYEKMQ (reference sequence). V was clipped by 8 bases and J by 4 bases; unmatched bases: 12. The CDR3 region is CASGAGGAVSETQYF. In DNA form, the CDR3 reads TGTGCCAGCGGAGCCGGGGGGGCGGTTTCAGAGACCCAGTACTTC.

The rearrangement uses TRBV25-1 and TRBJ1-1, with no clear D. The CDR3 extends over 12 amino acids. The germline V gene encodes CDR1 MGHDK and CDR2 SYGVNS. Between the trimmed V and J ends, which lost 10 bases and 4 bases, there was a span of 13 bases. The CDR3, as DNA: TGTGCCACCCAAGGAGGTGGCACTGAAGCTTTCTTT. Protein sequence: CATQGGGTEAFF.

The chain links TRBV13 to TRBJ1-2; weak D call: TRBD1 (6 bases). CDR1 and CDR2 from the germline V gene are PRHDT and FYEKMQ (reference sequence). This CDR3 is 13 amino acids long. The ends were cut back, 8 bases at V and 14 bases at J, with 24 bases in the middle. The CDR3 region is CASSQVWGQGGTF. The CDR3 nucleotides read TGTGCCAGCTCTCAGGTGTGGGGGCAGGGAGGGACCTTC.

This chain links TRBV19 with TRBJ2-7; D remains unclear. The V end lost 1 base, the J end lost 3 bases, and 10 bases lay between the germline ends. The CDR3 is 14 residues long. Germline V CDR1 and CDR2: LNHDA, SQIVND (reference sequence). CDR3 amino acids: CASSIGFQDYEQYF. CDR3 bases: TGTGCCAGTAGTATAGGGTTCCAGGACTACGAGCAGTACTTC.

This chain uses TRBV7-9 with TRBJ1-1; D is ambiguous. CDR1 SEHNR and CDR2 FQNEAQ come from the germline V gene (reference sequence). The CDR3 is 10 residues long. Trimming stripped 7 bases from V and 11 bases from J, with 11 bases between. CDR3 sequence reads: CASTLGGAFF. The CDR3 DNA is TGTGCCAGCACCCTGGGTGGGGCTTTCTTT.

This chain connects TRBV6-4 to TRBJ2-1; D is undetermined. Germline CDR1 is MRHNA and CDR2 is SNTAGT. V shed 2 bases and J shed 8 bases, with 13 bases lying between them. This CDR3 has 14 amino acids. The CDR3 DNA sequence: TGTGCCAGCAGTGACGAAACCCCACACGATGAGCAGTTCTTC. It encodes CASSDETPHDEQFF.

The chain links TRBV6-5 to TRBJ1-2; D uncertain. Trimming took 5 bases from V and 6 from J, leaving 10 bases between them. CDR3 length equals 12 residues. The germline V gene encodes CDR1 MNHEY and CDR2 SVGAGI. The CDR3 region has the DNA TGTGCCAGCAGTCCAGGTCCCCATGGCTACACCTTC. It is translated as CASSPGPHGYTF.

The chain is built from TRBV5-4 and TRBJ1-4; D is uncertain. V gave up 0 bases and J gave up 2 bases, with 8 bases separating them. The CDR3 has 15 residues. Germline-derived CDR1 and CDR2 are SGHNT and YYREEE (reference sequence). As DNA, the CDR3 is TGTGCCAGCAGCTTGGGTGGAGCCACTAATGAAAAACTGTTTTTT. Its protein product is CASSLGGATNEKLFF.

This chain links TRBV6-5 with TRBJ2-1; maybe TRBD2 (5 bases). The V gene lost 2 bases and the J gene lost 0 bases, with 11 bases spanning the gap. The CDR3 runs to 16 residues. CDR1 and CDR2 from the germline V gene are MNHEY and SVGAGI. The CDR3 nucleotides read TGTGCCAGCAGTTACGACTACTCGAGCTCCTACAATGAGCAGTTCTTC. Encoded protein: CASSYDYSSSYNEQFF.

V usage is TRBV11-2 and J usage is TRBJ2-7; the match to TRBD1 covers 12 bases. The germline V gene encodes CDR1 SGHAT and CDR2 FQNNGV. Germline trimming cut 5 bases from V and 2 bases from J; bases unmatched to any gene: 7. This CDR3 comprises 16 residues. The CDR3 sequence: CASSKIRDRGPYEQYF. The CDR3 coding sequence is TGTGCCAGCAGCAAGATCCGGGACAGGGGGCCCTACGAGCAGTACTTC.

J is TRBJ2-1 and V is TRBV7-2, with D uncertain. The CDR3 runs 12 residues. Trimming left V 7 bases short and J 6 bases short, with 10 bases between. CDR1 is SGHTA and CDR2 is FQGNSA in the germline V gene. The CDR3 DNA follows: TGTGCCAGCACCCCCCCGAGCAATGAGCAGTTCTTC. Its protein is CASTPPSNEQFF.

The chain has TRBV9 and TRBJ1-4; D perhaps matches TRBD1 (5 bases). Germline assignment: CDR1 SGDLS and CDR2 YYNGEE. Between the trimmed V and J ends, which lost 4 bases and 7 bases, there was a span of 14 bases. The CDR3 consists of 14 residues. The CDR3 region has the DNA TGTGCCAGCAGCTCGGACGGGGGAGGTGAAAAACTGTTTTTT. It is translated as CASSSDGGGEKLFF.

This chain uses TRBV5-1 with TRBJ2-7; 8 bases are shared with TRBD1. V was pared by 0 bases and J by 4 bases, with 3 bases of the junction left unmatched. Germline V gene sequence: CDR1 SGHRS, CDR2 YFSETQ. This CDR3 has 14 amino acids. CDR3 nucleotides: TGCGCCAGCAGCTTGGCAGGGGGCAGATACGAGCAGTACTTC. Protein: CASSLAGGRYEQYF.

The chain joins TRBV21-1 to TRBJ2-2; the table's D call, TRBD2, has no DNA check behind it. TRBV21-1 is a pseudogene locus. The CDR3 consists of 17 residues. CDR3: CASSTPSRGNNTGELFF. The CDR3 region has the DNA TGTGCCAGCAGCACGCCTTCGCGGGGCAATAACACCGGGGAGCTGTTTTTT.

The CDR3 protein is CAMTGGLTGELFF. CDR3 bases: TGTGCCATGACGGGGGGGCTGACCGGGGAGCTGTTTTTT. This sequence joins TRBV10-3 and TRBJ2-2; TRBD2 matches 8 bases. The CDR3 extends over 13 amino acids. Germline assignment: CDR1 ENHRY and CDR2 SYGVKD. With V trimmed by 9 bases and J by 5 bases, 5 bases remained unmatched.

On this clone itself: The same CDR3 is also encoded by other DNA sequences in this sample. V gene TRBV18 combines with J gene TRBJ2-7, with 7 nucleotides matching TRBD1. The germline V gene has CDR1 KGHSH and CDR2 LQKENI. The V and J ends lost 4 bases and 7 bases, in that order; junction bases with no gene match: 13. The CDR3 is 15 amino acids. CDR3: CASSQNSGTVYEQYF. The CDR3 DNA reads as TGTGCCAGCTCACAGAACTCCGGGACAGTCTATGAGCAGTACTTC. Variable domain in full (rest from reference TRBV18 and TRBJ2-7): NAGVMQNPRHLVRRRGQEARLRCSPMKGHSHVYWYRQLPEEGLKFMVYLQKENIIDESGMPKERFSAEFPKEGPSILRIQQVVRGDSAAYFCASSQNSGTVYEQYFGPGTRLTVT.

This chain connects TRBV7-3 to TRBJ1-2, with TRBD1 as a possible D gene (6 bases). The germline CDR1 and CDR2 sequences are SGHTA and FQGTGA. Between the trimmed V and J ends, which lost 2 bases and 8 bases, there was a span of 15 bases. The CDR3 spans 14 residues. The CDR3 coding sequence is TGTGCCAGCAGCTTAGATACCAGGGGATCGGGCTACACCTTC. This codes for CASSLDTRGSGYTF.

The gene calls are TRBV2 and TRBJ2-7; tentative D call: TRBD1 (6 bases). V was trimmed by 6 bases and J by 0 bases, leaving 9 bases between them. In germline, CDR1 is SNHLY, CDR2 FYNNEI. The CDR3 spans 13 residues. The CDR3 region has the DNA TGTGCCAGCAGGGGGGACACCTCCTACGAGCAGTACTTC. As protein: CASRGDTSYEQYF.

V is TRBV7-9 and J is TRBJ1-1; the D gene is possibly TRBD1 (6 bases). Germline V gives CDR1 SEHNR, CDR2 FQNEAQ (reference sequence). V was trimmed by 1 base and J by 4 bases, leaving 10 bases between them. The CDR3 runs to 14 residues. The CDR3 region has the DNA TGTGCCAGCAGCTTAGGGGGGGCTGGCACTGAAGCTTTCTTT. Protein sequence: CASSLGGAGTEAFF.

The chain uses TRBV10-3 and TRBJ1-6, with D uncertain. Trimming took 10 bases from V and 7 from J, leaving 14 bases between them. Per germline, CDR1 ENHRY and CDR2 SYGVKD. CDR3 length equals 13 residues. CDR3 amino acids: CATFAGGNSPLHF. The CDR3 region has the DNA TGTGCCACCTTCGCGGGCGGGAATTCACCCCTCCACTTT.

The genes are TRBV15 and TRBJ1-1; D is uncertain. Germline V CDR1 and CDR2: LNHNV, YYDKDF (reference sequence). V lost 1 base to trimming and J lost 6 bases, with 6 bases between them. The CDR3 is 12 amino acids. The CDR3 protein is CATSRAGPEAFF. The CDR3 DNA sequence: TGTGCCACCAGCAGAGCTGGGCCTGAAGCTTTCTTT.

The rearrangement links TRBV7-8 to TRBJ1-5; TRBD1 matches at 11 bases. This CDR3 has 18 amino acids. CDR1 is SGHVS, CDR2 FQNEAQ, per germline. The ends lost 2 bases at V and 6 bases at J; junction bases unmatched: 12. CDR3 DNA: TGTGCCAGCAGCTTAACCCGGGACAGGGGGTTCTACAGTCAGCCCCAGCATTTT. Translation gives CASSLTRDRGFYSQPQHF.

V gene TRBV9 combines with J gene TRBJ2-3; D perhaps matches TRBD2 (6 bases). The germline CDR1 and CDR2 sequences are SGDLS and YYNGEE. V lost 2 bases to trimming and J lost 6 bases, with 13 bases between them. This CDR3 contains 14 residues. Here the CDR3 reads CASSVRLVSDTQYF. The DNA of the CDR3 is TGTGCCAGCAGCGTGAGACTAGTCTCTGATACGCAGTATTTT.

Only a few counts were recorded for this clone. The V call is TRBV12-5, the J call TRBJ1-3; no clear D gene. Deletions cut 5 bases from V and 8 bases from J, with 13 bases between. This CDR3 has 13 amino acids. Germline CDR1 LGHNT, CDR2 FRNRAP. The CDR3 nucleotides read TGTGCTAGTGGTGCCCGGGGAGGATACACCATATATTTT. Translating gives CASGARGGYTIYF. Supplemented by reference TRBV12-5 and TRBJ1-3, the full variable domain reads DARVTQTPRHKVTEMGQEVTMRCQPILGHNTVFWYRQTMMQGLELLAYFRNRAPLDDSGMPKDRFSAEMPDATLATLKIQPSEPRDSAVYFCASGARGGYTIYFGEGSWLTVV.

This chain links TRBV5-1 with TRBJ2-4, with 11 bases that match TRBD2. The CDR3 covers 16 residues. The germline gives CDR1 SGHRS, CDR2 YFSETQ. Trimming removed 7 bases from V and 0 bases from J; junction bases left unmatched: 6. As DNA, the CDR3 is TGCGCCAGCGCTAGCGGGGGGTACCTAGCCAAAAACATTCAGTACTTC. Its protein is CASASGGYLAKNIQYF.